This passage covers 7 T cell receptor beta chains from one sample sequenced in a study of regulatory T cells in long-lasting Graves disease. Arm-PCR of CDR3 regions with iRepertoire HTBI primers generated TCR beta libraries. Each CDR3 protein gets one entry after TCRdb re-called the multiplex PCR reads with MiXCR. The profile shows some 370,000 distinct CDR3 sequences, 20% of them singletons. Time point of the sample: persistent/refractory GD, antithyroid drugs over 5 years with positive TRAb. PBMC RNA served as the TCR library source. The sample was peripheral blood mononuclear cells (PBMCs), taken when the disease was refractory, from a patient treated with antithyroid drugs. These receptors came from a female donor with Graves disease.

The V and J genes are TRBV12-3 or TRBV12-4 and TRBJ2-5; D possibly uses TRBD1 or TRBD2 (5 bases each). V lost 8 bases and J 4 bases, leaving 14 bases between the germline ends. The CDR3 sequence is 13 residues long. The CDR3 loop is CASGGESSETQYF. The CDR3 bases are TGTGCCAGCGGGGGAGAGAGCTCAGAGACCCAGTACTTC.

This chain joins TRBV4-2 and TRBJ2-5; possibly TRBD1 for D (5 bases). The CDR3 is 14 residues long. The germline V and J ends were trimmed by 1 base and 3 bases, with 9 bases remaining between them. The V gene's germline CDR1 is LGHNA and CDR2 YNFKEQ. The CDR3 loop reads CASSQGDREETQYF. The DNA of the CDR3 is TGTGCCAGCAGCCAAGGTGACAGAGAAGAGACCCAGTACTTC.

This clonotype showed up many times. The chain uses TRBV20-1 and TRBJ2-7, with 9 bases identical to TRBD1. The CDR3 sequence is 13 residues long. In germline, CDR1 is DFQATT, CDR2 SNEGSKA (reference sequence). V lost 4 bases to trimming and J lost 7 bases; unmatched junction nucleotides: 8. The CDR3 sequence: CSANRDRAGEQYF. As DNA, the CDR3 is TGCAGTGCTAACCGGGACAGGGCCGGAGAGCAGTACTTC.

This clonotype was detected ten times or more. This chain uses TRBV11-2 with TRBJ2-7; D gene uncertain. Deletions cut 5 bases from V and 1 base from J, with 9 bases between. Germline CDR1 is SGHAT and CDR2 is FQNNGV. The CDR3 totals 13 residues. The CDR3 DNA follows: TGTGCCAGCAGCAACGACGGTTCCTACGAGCAGTACTTC. Amino acids: CASSNDGSYEQYF.

The table lists this clonotype with many counts. The rearrangement links TRBV20-1 to TRBJ2-5, with D maybe TRBD2 (6 bases). The CDR3 totals 13 residues. V lost 4 bases, J lost 2 bases, and 11 bases lay in between. Germline CDR1 DFQATT, CDR2 SNEGSKA (reference sequence). CDR3 region: CSAKGRGQETQYF. Here the CDR3 DNA reads TGCAGTGCTAAGGGGCGGGGACAAGAGACCCAGTACTTC.

This clonotype occurred a few times. This sequence joins TRBV19 and TRBJ2-2; 7 positions match TRBD1. Germline V gene sequence: CDR1 LNHDA, CDR2 SQIVND (reference sequence). This CDR3 contains 15 residues. Trimming cost V 4 bases and J 4 bases; bases outside gene matches: 6. In DNA form, the CDR3 reads TGTGCCAGTAGTAAATTCAGGGGGAGCACCGGGGAGCTGTTTTTT. Protein: CASSKFRGSTGELFF.

Many counts were recorded for this clonotype. CDR3 region: CSARPLGGFQETQYF. CDR3 sequence (DNA): TGCAGTGCTAGACCCCTGGGGGGATTCCAAGAGACCCAGTACTTC. V is TRBV20-1 and J is TRBJ2-5, with D possibly being TRBD2 (6 bases). Germline V lookup: CDR1 DFQATT, CDR2 SNEGSKA (reference sequence). The CDR3 runs 15 residues. With 2 bases removed from V and 1 base from J, the gap between germline ends came to 14 bases.